What follows are 22 T cell receptor beta chains derived from one specimen sequenced in a study of blood T cell repertoires in COVID-19. Profiling relied on immunoSEQ multiplex PCR, and the TCRdb table lists in-frame clones only, not all of them. Of more than 200,000 clones listed, around 89% are singletons. Sequencing was carried out using PBMCs or T cells enriched from blood (not recorded which). The receptors were gathered from a woman in her 30s who had recovered from COVID-19.

J is TRBJ1-2 and V is TRBV7-8; TRBD1 agrees at 8 bases. There are 16 residues in the CDR3. J lost 4 bases, V lost 1 base, and 8 bases had no gene match. The germline V gene has CDR1 SGHVS and CDR2 FQNEAQ. The CDR3 sequence: CASSLVAGGAGYGYTF. CDR3 DNA sequence: TGTGCCAGCAGCTTAGTAGCAGGGGGCGCAGGCTATGGCTACACCTTC.

This rearrangement joins TRBV7-2 to TRBJ1-1, with D unclear. The V gene lost 5 bases and the J gene lost 7 bases, with 8 bases spanning the gap. CDR1 and CDR2 (germline): SGHTA, FQGNSA. The CDR3 runs 11 residues. CDR3 DNA sequence: TGTGCCAGCAGCCCTACTTTTGAAGCTTTCTTT. It encodes CASSPTFEAFF.

The chain is built from TRBV11-2 and TRBJ2-6, with TRBD1 as a possible D gene (6 bases). The germline CDR1 and CDR2 sequences are SGHAT and FQNNGV. The CDR3 spans 19 residues. The V gene lost 5 bases and the J gene lost 5 bases, with 25 bases spanning the gap. The CDR3 DNA sequence: TGTGCCAGCAGCCTACGACCGGGACACCAAGTAATTTGGGCCAACGTCCTGACTTTC. It specifies CASSLRPGHQVIWANVLTF.

The chain has TRBV10-3 and TRBJ2-2, with 7 bases fitting TRBD2. Trimming removed 8 bases from V and 7 bases from J; junction bases left unmatched: 4. The CDR3 is 12 residues long. Germline V lookup: CDR1 ENHRY, CDR2 SYGVKD. The CDR3 sequence is CAILGRDGELFF. In DNA, the CDR3 is TGTGCCATCCTGGGGAGGGACGGGGAGCTGTTTTTT.

This sequence joins TRBV2 and TRBJ2-5; 7 nucleotides match TRBD1. The CDR3 is 19 amino acids. Germline loops: CDR1 SNHLY, CDR2 FYNNEI. V dropped 2 bases and J dropped 4; count of bases not matched to a gene: 19. The CDR3 DNA reads TGTGCCAGCAGTGAACGAGGACAGGACTTTCAGGGGGTCGCAGAGACCCAGTACTTC. It specifies CASSERGQDFQGVAETQYF.

The CDR3 DNA reads as TGCGCCAGCAGACAGGGGGCGAAAAGCTCCTATAATTCACCCCTCCACTTT. Translation: CASRQGAKSSYNSPLHF. This rearrangement joins TRBV5-1 to TRBJ1-6, with TRBD1 matching over 9 bases. Germline V lookup: CDR1 SGHRS, CDR2 YFSETQ. There are 17 residues in the CDR3. V was pared by 5 bases and J by 0 bases, with 6 bases of the junction left unmatched.

Comments on this clone: The sample has other DNA sequences that encode this CDR3 too. V and J are TRBV5-4 and TRBJ1-1, with D possibly matching TRBD1 (6 bases). The germline CDR1 and CDR2 sequences are SGHNT and YYREEE (reference sequence). The CDR3 is 14 residues long. Trimming shortened V by 0 bases and J by 1 base, and 7 bases separated the two germline ends. CDR3 DNA sequence: TGTGCCAGCAGCTTGGCAGGGGCGAACACTGAAGCTTTCTTT. This translates into CASSLAGANTEAFF. The variable domain in full, with the rest retrieved from reference TRBV5-4 and TRBJ1-1, is ETGVTQSPTHLIKTRGQQVTLRCSSQSGHNTVSWYQQALGQGPQFIFQYYREEENGRGNFPPRFSGLQFPNYSSELNVNALELDDSALYLCASSLAGANTEAFFGQGTRLTVV.

This sequence joins TRBV28 and TRBJ1-1; perhaps TRBD1 as D (6 bases). CDR3 length equals 14 residues. Germline assignment: CDR1 MDHEN and CDR2 SYDVKM. Trimming shortened V by 5 bases and J by 1 base, and 11 bases separated the two germline ends. CDR3: CASSTGHSNTEAFF. CDR3 bases: TGTGCCAGCAGTACGGGACACTCGAACACTGAAGCTTTCTTT.

The V call is TRBV7-8, the J call TRBJ2-1; 10 nucleotides align to TRBD1. There are 16 residues in the CDR3. V was pared by 4 bases and J by 8 bases, with 11 bases of the junction left unmatched. Germline CDR1 and CDR2: SGHVS and FQNEAQ. CDR3 loop: CASSSPGTGAVDEQFF. In DNA, the CDR3 is TGTGCCAGCAGCTCCCCTGGGACAGGGGCGGTCGATGAGCAGTTCTTC.

The CDR3 spells CSVGQGSNQPQHF. The CDR3 region has the DNA TGCAGCGTTGGACAGGGGAGCAATCAGCCCCAGCATTTT. The V and J genes are TRBV29-1 and TRBJ1-5; 8 bases agree with TRBD1. V was clipped by 4 bases and J by 1 base; unmatched bases: 0. The CDR3 sequence is 13 residues long. In germline, CDR1 is SQVTM, CDR2 ANQGSEA. The complete variable domain, with remaining parts taken from reference TRBV29-1 and TRBJ1-5, reads SAVISQKPSRDICQRGTSLTIQCQVDSQVTMMFWYRQQPGQSLTLIATANQGSEATYESGFVIDKFPISRPNLTFSTLTVSNMSPEDSSIYLCSVGQGSNQPQHFGDGTRLSIL.

Only a few counts were recorded for this clone. The chain recombines TRBV5-1 with TRBJ2-5; weak D call: TRBD2 (5 bases). The CDR3 contains 15 residues. In germline, CDR1 is SGHRS, CDR2 YFSETQ. V lost 0 bases to trimming and J lost 2 bases, with 11 bases between them. The CDR3 reads CASSLGGIGQETQYF. The DNA for the CDR3 is TGCGCCAGCAGCTTGGGAGGGATTGGGCAAGAGACCCAGTACTTC.

This chain joins TRBV29-1 and TRBJ2-3; TRBD2 agrees at 11 bases. The CDR3 has 17 amino acids. The V gene end was trimmed by 4 bases and the J gene end by 0 bases; junction bases not matched to a gene: 9. CDR1 SQVTM and CDR2 ANQGSEA come from the germline V gene. CDR3 in amino acids: CSVVGSSGRKSTDTQYF. CDR3 coding DNA: TGCAGCGTTGTCGGTTCTAGCGGGAGGAAGAGCACAGATACGCAGTATTTT.

This clone came up once. The gene calls are TRBV27 and TRBJ1-4; no clear D gene. V was pared by 3 bases and J by 4 bases, with 9 bases between. The length of the CDR3 is 14 residues. Germline CDR1 is MNHEY and CDR2 is SMNVEV (reference sequence). CDR3 sequence (DNA): TGTGCCAGCAGTTTGTTACATAATAATGAAAAACTGTTTTTT. This translates into CASSLLHNNEKLFF.

This sequence joins TRBV7-2 and TRBJ2-5, with 8 bases aligning to TRBD2. The CDR3 is made up of 16 amino acids. CDR1 is SGHTA, CDR2 FQGNSA, per germline. J was trimmed by 7 bases and V by 5 bases; bases with no gene match: 15. The CDR3 DNA is TGTGCCAGCAGCCGCGTGGGCGGGAGGATATGGGGGACCCAGTACTTC. Amino acids: CASSRVGGRIWGTQYF. Using reference TRBV7-2 and TRBJ2-5 for the parts outside the CDR3, the full variable domain is GAGVSQSPSNKVTEKGKDVELRCDPISGHTALYWYRQSLGQGLEFLIYFQGNSAPDKSGLPSDRFSAERTGGSVSTLTIQRTQQEDSAVYLCASSRVGGRIWGTQYFGPGTRLLVL.

This rearrangement joins TRBV6-4 to TRBJ2-1, with 8 bases aligning to TRBD2. Germline-derived CDR1 and CDR2 are MRHNA and SNTAGT. The CDR3 has 14 residues. The junction had 9 bases not matched to a gene; V was cut back by 6 bases and J by 8 bases. The CDR3 spells CASSGHGRGDEQFF. Written as DNA, the CDR3 is TGTGCCAGCAGCGGGCACGGGAGGGGCGATGAGCAGTTCTTC.

CDR3 nucleotides: TGTGCCAGCAGCTTAGTAGGAGGGCAAGGGCTAAACACCATATATTTT. It is translated as CASSLVGGQGLNTIYF. This chain connects TRBV7-2 to TRBJ1-3; unclear D gene. Trimming pared 1 base from V and 6 bases from J, leaving 16 bases between. CDR3 length: 16 amino acids. The germline V gene has CDR1 SGHTA and CDR2 FQGNSA. The variable domain in full, with the rest retrieved from reference TRBV7-2 and TRBJ1-3, is GAGVSQSPSNKVTEKGKDVELRCDPISGHTALYWYRQSLGQGLEFLIYFQGNSAPDKSGLPSDRFSAERTGGSVSTLTIQRTQQEDSAVYLCASSLVGGQGLNTIYFGEGSWLTVV.

This chain uses TRBV28 with TRBJ1-1; the D is unclear. Germline loops: CDR1 MDHEN, CDR2 SYDVKM. The CDR3 length is 14 residues. The V end lost 7 bases, the J end lost 0 bases, and 12 bases lay between the germline ends. CDR3 DNA: TGTGCCAGCAACATTCATACAGTGAACACTGAAGCTTTCTTT. Translated, it gives CASNIHTVNTEAFF.

This chain uses TRBV7-2 with TRBJ2-7, with 9 bases lining up with TRBD1. The CDR3 is 14 residues long. V shed 4 bases, J shed 2 bases, and the junction held 3 bases outside the gene matches. Germline V CDR1 and CDR2: SGHTA, FQGNSA. In DNA, the CDR3 is TGTGCCAGCAGCTCTTACAGGGGGCCCTACGAGCAGTACTTC. Translation gives CASSSYRGPYEQYF.

CDR3 sequence: CASSPAGTVNEKLFF. CDR3 nucleotides: TGCGCCAGCAGTCCTGCAGGGACAGTTAATGAAAAACTGTTTTTT. The chain links TRBV5-1 to TRBJ1-4; 7 bases are a match to TRBD1. Germline CDR1 and CDR2: SGHRS and YFSETQ. The V segment lost 5 bases and the J segment 4 bases; nucleotides outside the gene matches: 8. The CDR3 totals 15 residues.

The chain employs TRBV5-1 and TRBJ2-1, with 8 bases fitting TRBD2. Trimming removed 5 bases from V and 9 bases from J; junction bases left unmatched: 7. The germline CDR1 and CDR2 sequences are SGHRS and YFSETQ. This CDR3 spans 13 amino acids. The chain's CDR3 is CASRSREGVEQFF. Here the CDR3 DNA reads TGCGCCAGCAGATCACGGGAGGGAGTTGAGCAGTTCTTC.

This clone was seen a single time. The chain couples TRBV18 to TRBJ2-1; TRBD2 agrees at 12 bases. The CDR3 length is 15 residues. V gave up 5 bases and J gave up 5 bases; unmatched junction bases: 4. In germline, CDR1 is KGHSH, CDR2 LQKENI. CDR3 loop: CASSATSGGNNEQFF. Written as DNA, the CDR3 is TGTGCCAGCTCAGCGACTAGCGGGGGTAACAATGAGCAGTTCTTC.

This clone has more than one count but fewer than ten. This chain's CDR3 is CATRPYENSPLHF. In DNA form, the CDR3 reads TGTGCCACCAGACCATATGAGAATTCACCCCTCCACTTT. This sequence joins TRBV28 and TRBJ1-6; no reliable D call. V dropped 10 bases and J dropped 7 bases, with 14 bases sitting between them. Germline CDR1 and CDR2: MDHEN and SYDVKM. The CDR3 extends over 13 amino acids.